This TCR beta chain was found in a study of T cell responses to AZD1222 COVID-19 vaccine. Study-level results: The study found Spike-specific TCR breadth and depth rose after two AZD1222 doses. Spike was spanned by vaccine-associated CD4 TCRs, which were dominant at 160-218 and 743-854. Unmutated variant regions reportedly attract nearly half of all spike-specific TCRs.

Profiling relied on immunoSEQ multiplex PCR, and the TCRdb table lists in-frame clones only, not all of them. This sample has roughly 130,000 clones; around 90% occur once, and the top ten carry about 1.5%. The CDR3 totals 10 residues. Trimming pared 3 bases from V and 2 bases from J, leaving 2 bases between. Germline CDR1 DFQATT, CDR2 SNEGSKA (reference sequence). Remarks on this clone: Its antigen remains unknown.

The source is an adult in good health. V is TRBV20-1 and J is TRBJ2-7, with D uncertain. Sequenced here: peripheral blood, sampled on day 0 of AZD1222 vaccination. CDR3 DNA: TGCAGTGCTAGTCCCTACGAGCAGTACTTC. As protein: CSASPYEQYF.